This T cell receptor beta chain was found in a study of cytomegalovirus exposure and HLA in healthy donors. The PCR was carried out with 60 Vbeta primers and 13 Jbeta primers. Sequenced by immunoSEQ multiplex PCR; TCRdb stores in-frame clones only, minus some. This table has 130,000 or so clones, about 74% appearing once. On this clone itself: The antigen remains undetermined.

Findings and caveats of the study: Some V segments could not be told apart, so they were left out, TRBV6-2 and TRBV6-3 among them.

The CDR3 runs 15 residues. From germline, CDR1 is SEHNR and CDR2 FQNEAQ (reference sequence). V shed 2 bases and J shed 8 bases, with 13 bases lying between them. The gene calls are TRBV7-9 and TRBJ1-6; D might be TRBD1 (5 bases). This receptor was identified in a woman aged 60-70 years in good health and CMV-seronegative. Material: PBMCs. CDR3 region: CASSLYQGRDSPLHF. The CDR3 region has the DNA TGTGCCAGCAGCTTATATCAGGGTAGGGATTCACCCCTCCACTTT. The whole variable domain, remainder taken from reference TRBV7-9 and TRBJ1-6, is DTGVSQNPRHKITKRGQNVTFRCDPISEHNRLYWYRQTLGQGPEFLTYFQNEAQLEKSRLLSDRFSAERPKGSFSTLEIQRTEQGDSAMYLCASSLYQGRDSPLHFGNGTRLTVT.